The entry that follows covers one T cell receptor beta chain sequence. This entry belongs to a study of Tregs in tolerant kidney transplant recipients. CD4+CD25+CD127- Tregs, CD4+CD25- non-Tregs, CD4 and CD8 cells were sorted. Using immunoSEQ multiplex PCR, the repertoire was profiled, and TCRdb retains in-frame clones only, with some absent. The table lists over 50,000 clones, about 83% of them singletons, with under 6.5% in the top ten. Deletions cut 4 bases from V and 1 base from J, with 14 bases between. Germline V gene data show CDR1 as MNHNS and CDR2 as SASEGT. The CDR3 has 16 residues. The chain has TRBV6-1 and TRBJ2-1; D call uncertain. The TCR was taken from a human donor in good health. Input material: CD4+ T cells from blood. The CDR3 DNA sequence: TGTGCCAGCAGTGGAGTCCTTAAATCATCCTACAATGAGCAGTTCTTC. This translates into CASSGVLKSSYNEQFF.